One sample yielded the 30 T cell receptor beta chains listed below, sequenced in a study of blood T cell repertoires in COVID-19. Libraries were prepared by immunoSEQ multiplex PCR; TCRdb keeps only in-frame clonotypes and omits some of them. The sample has nearly 80,000 clones, less than 90% seen once. Sequencing used peripheral blood. These receptors were obtained from a man aged 55 to 70 with active or convalescent COVID-19.

V and J are TRBV7-2 and TRBJ2-5; no clear D. V was trimmed by 5 bases and J by 2 bases, leaving 18 bases between them. Germline CDR1 and CDR2: SGHTA and FQGNSA. CDR3 length equals 16 residues. CDR3 sequence reads: CASSPSFLQTQETQYF. The CDR3 bases are TGTGCCAGCAGCCCCTCTTTCTTACAGACACAAGAGACCCAGTACTTC.

The chain joins TRBV6-5 to TRBJ2-6; 8 bases map to TRBD2. After removal of 6 bases from V and 0 bases from J, the junction contained 4 bases not matched to a gene. CDR3 size: 16 residues. CDR1 MNHEY and CDR2 SVGAGI come from the germline V gene. CDR3 residues: CASSYGGGSGANVLTF. In DNA form, the CDR3 reads TGTGCCAGCAGCTACGGGGGGGGCTCTGGGGCCAACGTCCTGACTTTC.

The rearrangement links TRBV19 to TRBJ1-1; 7 nucleotides agree with TRBD1. The CDR3 has 14 amino acids. Losses at the gene ends were 8 bases for V and 0 bases for J; bases not matched to a gene: 6. Looked up from germline, CDR1 is LNHDA and CDR2 is SQIVND (reference sequence). The CDR3 region has the DNA TGTGCCAGTTCCAGGGGGGCACTGAACACTGAAGCTTTCTTT. It encodes CASSRGALNTEAFF.

The chain carries TRBV12-3 or TRBV12-4 and TRBJ2-1; D gene ambiguous. This CDR3 is built from 10 residues. Trimming removed 3 bases from V and 10 bases from J, with 4 bases in between. The CDR3: CASSFREQFF. As DNA, the CDR3 is TGTGCCAGCAGTTTCCGGGAGCAGTTCTTC.

V gene TRBV4-2 combines with J gene TRBJ1-3; TRBD1 agrees at 9 bases. Germline-derived CDR1 and CDR2 are LGHNA and YNFKEQ. J lost 3 bases, V lost 0 bases, and 6 bases had no gene match. CDR3 size: 17 residues. The CDR3 region has the DNA TGTGCCAGCAGCCAAGAAGGGGGACAGGGCCTTGGAAACACCATATATTTT. Its translation: CASSQEGGQGLGNTIYF.

The chain employs TRBV4-1 and TRBJ2-7; possibly TRBD2 for D (6 bases). Trimming took 1 base from V and 4 from J, leaving 14 bases between them. The CDR3 contains 15 residues. Germline CDR1 and CDR2: MGHRA and YSYEKL. In nucleotides, the CDR3 is TGCGCCAGCAGCCAAGCTCCGGGACTGCAATACGAGCAGTACTTC. It translates to CASSQAPGLQYEQYF.

The rearrangement joins TRBV2 to TRBJ1-2; 8 nucleotides line up with TRBD1. The CDR3 has 13 residues. With V trimmed by 4 bases and J by 4 bases, 2 bases remained unmatched. The germline CDR1 and CDR2 sequences are SNHLY and FYNNEI. The CDR3 sequence: CASSGTGGYGYTF. CDR3 nucleotide sequence: TGTGCCAGCAGTGGCACAGGGGGCTATGGCTACACCTTC.

The rearrangement uses TRBV6-5 and TRBJ2-5, with D perhaps matching TRBD2 (6 bases). The CDR3 sequence is 14 residues long. Germline lookup yields CDR1 MNHEY and CDR2 SVGAGI. Trimming removed 2 bases at V and 5 bases at J, with 12 bases between. CDR3: CASSYRGTGETQYF. The CDR3 nucleotides read TGTGCCAGCAGTTACCGGGGGACGGGGGAGACCCAGTACTTC.

This chain uses TRBV6-6 with TRBJ1-3, with TRBD1 matching 9 bases. V shed 6 bases, J shed 8 bases, and the junction held 5 bases outside the gene matches. This CDR3 has 13 residues. Germline lookup yields CDR1 MNHNY and CDR2 SVGAGI (reference sequence). This CDR3 reads CASRGQGADTIYF. CDR3 in DNA: TGTGCCAGCAGGGGACAGGGCGCGGACACCATATATTTT.

V is TRBV19 and J is TRBJ1-1; TRBD1 might be the D (6 bases). The V end was cut by 6 bases, the J end by 0 bases, with 11 bases between. The germline V gene encodes CDR1 LNHDA and CDR2 SQIVND (reference sequence). The length of the CDR3 is 14 residues. CDR3 bases: TGTGCCAGTAGCCGACAGGAGCTGAACACTGAAGCTTTCTTT. It specifies CASSRQELNTEAFF.

Only one count was recorded for this clone. The J gene is TRBJ2-7, the V gene TRBV5-4, with D perhaps TRBD2 (5 bases). CDR3 length: 13 amino acids. CDR1 is SGHNT, CDR2 YYREEE, per germline (reference sequence). Trimming cost V 0 bases and J 5 bases, with 9 bases left between them. The CDR3 loop reads CASSLVTGDEQYF. CDR3 in DNA: TGTGCCAGCAGCTTGGTAACCGGGGACGAGCAGTACTTC.

This clone has more than one count but fewer than ten. This sequence joins TRBV5-6 and TRBJ2-1; a weak D match, TRBD1 (6 bases). The V gene's germline CDR1 is SGHDT and CDR2 YYEEEE. This CDR3 has 13 amino acids. V lost 5 bases and J 4 bases, leaving 10 bases between the germline ends. CDR3 DNA: TGTGCCAGCAGTACAGGGAGTTACAATGAGCAGTTCTTC. Translated: CASSTGSYNEQFF.

V is TRBV7-2 and J is TRBJ2-7; perhaps TRBD2 as D (5 bases). The CDR3 is 14 amino acids. V was cut by 5 bases and J by 0 bases, with 11 bases left in between. Germline lookup yields CDR1 SGHTA and CDR2 FQGNSA. The chain's CDR3 is CASSGLLGSYEQYF. The CDR3 DNA sequence: TGTGCCAGCAGCGGACTCCTTGGCTCCTACGAGCAGTACTTC.

This chain connects TRBV19 to TRBJ1-2; D is unclear. CDR1 and CDR2 (germline): LNHDA, SQIVND (reference sequence). Trimming took off 10 bases at V and 0 bases at J, with 15 bases between the two ends. The length of the CDR3 is 14 residues. CDR3 in amino acids: CATNPGTANYGYTF. CDR3 sequence (DNA): TGTGCCACCAACCCCGGAACAGCTAACTATGGCTACACCTTC.

This clone was seen only a few times. V is TRBV14 and J is TRBJ1-2; possibly TRBD1 for D (5 bases). Looked up from germline, CDR1 is SGHDN and CDR2 is FVKESK. V was pared by 5 bases and J by 5 bases, with 21 bases between. The CDR3 spans 16 residues. CDR3 loop: CASSVRRGPDLYGYTF. CDR3 coding DNA: TGTGCCAGCAGCGTCCGGAGGGGCCCAGACCTTTATGGCTACACCTTC.

This clone was seen a few times. The V and J genes are TRBV18 and TRBJ2-5, with TRBD1 matching 7 bases. Per the germline V gene, CDR1 is KGHSH and CDR2 is LQKENI. The CDR3 sequence is 15 residues long. The J segment lost 1 base and the V segment lost 5 bases, leaving 7 bases of the junction unmatched. The CDR3 protein is CASSTRQGTQETQYF. The CDR3 DNA reads as TGTGCCAGCTCAACGCGACAGGGAACCCAAGAGACCCAGTACTTC.

V usage is TRBV5-1 and J usage is TRBJ1-2, with 7 bases that match TRBD1. The germline V gene has CDR1 SGHRS and CDR2 YFSETQ. The CDR3 covers 16 residues. The J segment lost 8 bases and the V segment lost 4 bases, leaving 17 bases of the junction unmatched. DNA of the CDR3: TGCGCCAGCAGCCCAGGGACAGATCTAAGTCCGGGGGGCTACACCTTC. This sequence encodes CASSPGTDLSPGGYTF. Combining the CDR3 with reference TRBV5-1 and TRBJ1-2 gives the whole variable domain KAGVTQTPRYLIKTRGQQVTLSCSPISGHRSVSWYQQTPGQGLQFLFEYFSETQRNKGNFPGRFSGRQFSNSRSEMNVSTLELGDSALYLCASSPGTDLSPGGYTFGSGTRLTVV.

CDR3 protein: CASSLVSSSGLQHF. The CDR3 region has the DNA TGTGCCAGCAGCTTAGTAAGTAGTAGCGGTCTTCAGCATTTT. This chain joins TRBV7-2 and TRBJ1-5; D unresolved. The CDR3 covers 14 residues. Trimming stripped 1 base from V and 13 bases from J, with 17 bases between. Per the germline V gene, CDR1 is SGHTA and CDR2 is FQGNSA.

The V and J genes are TRBV6-6 and TRBJ2-3; TRBD2 might be the D (6 bases). The V and J ends lost 6 bases and 5 bases respectively, with 12 bases between them. This CDR3 region has 13 residues. Germline CDR1 reads MNHNY; CDR2 reads SVGAGI (reference sequence). The CDR3 region is CASSGGLIDTQYF. The CDR3 coding sequence is TGTGCCAGCAGCGGGGGACTGATAGATACGCAGTATTTT.

The chain is built from TRBV3-1 (or the pseudogene TRBV3-2) and TRBJ1-1; tentative D call: TRBD1 (5 bases). The CDR3 extends over 14 amino acids. V shed 1 base and J shed 11 bases, with 17 bases lying between them. Germline V gene data show CDR1 as LGHDT and CDR2 as YNNKEL (reference sequence). CDR3 in amino acids: CASSQAQGLSGAFF. The CDR3 region has the DNA TGTGCCAGCAGCCAAGCTCAGGGCCTCTCTGGCGCTTTCTTT.

CDR3 nucleotide sequence: TGTGCCAGCAGTTGGGACAGGGATGTTGGTAACTATGGCTACACCTTC. Protein product: CASSWDRDVGNYGYTF. The rearrangement joins TRBV6-7 to TRBJ1-2; TRBD1 agrees at 9 bases. TRBV6-7 is treated as an ORF (open reading frame) with a function not yet certain. The CDR3 sequence is 16 residues long. Trimming at V came to 4 bases and at J to 1 base, leaving 7 bases not matched to a gene.

The chain carries TRBV18 and TRBJ2-5, with 8 bases that match TRBD2. Germline V gene data show CDR1 as KGHSH and CDR2 as LQKENI. The CDR3 has 16 residues. V trimming: 0 bases; J trimming: 3 bases; junction bases outside the gene matches: 6. Written as DNA, the CDR3 is TGTGCCAGCTCACCACCAGGCCGACTAGCGAAAGAGACCCAGTACTTC. This codes for CASSPPGRLAKETQYF.

The chain joins TRBV7-2 to TRBJ1-5; TRBD1 matches at 7 bases. The germline V gene has CDR1 SGHTA and CDR2 FQGNSA. V lost 4 bases, J lost 0 bases, and 3 bases stayed unmatched. The CDR3 is made up of 15 amino acids. CDR3 sequence reads: CASSSGGYSNQPQHF. CDR3 sequence (DNA): TGTGCCAGCAGCTCAGGGGGTTATAGCAATCAGCCCCAGCATTTT.

The V call is TRBV19, the J call TRBJ1-1, with 8 bases identical to TRBD1. The CDR3 is 13 residues long. V dropped 6 bases and J dropped 11; count of bases not matched to a gene: 11. The germline V gene encodes CDR1 LNHDA and CDR2 SQIVND (reference sequence). CDR3 region: CASSRTGGLIAFF. CDR3 bases: TGTGCCAGTAGCCGCACAGGGGGTCTGATCGCTTTCTTT. Full variable domain (missing parts from reference TRBV19 and TRBJ1-1): DGGITQSPKYLFRKEGQNVTLSCEQNLNHDAMYWYRQDPGQGLRLIYYSQIVNDFQKGDIAEGYSVSREKKESFPLTVTSAQKNPTAFYLCASSRTGGLIAFFGQGTRLTVV.

This chain connects TRBV12-2 to TRBJ2-7; the table gives TRBD1 as D, unverified against the DNA. TRBV12-2 is a known pseudogene. This CDR3 has 19 residues. The CDR3 here is CASRLRVWGVSRCPYEQYF. In DNA, the CDR3 is TGTGCAAGTCGCTTAAGGGTTTGGGGCGTATCCAGGTGTCCCTACGAGCAGTACTTC.

The V and J genes are TRBV3-1 (or the pseudogene TRBV3-2) and TRBJ2-7, with 7 bases fitting TRBD2. Trimming took 2 bases from V and 1 from J; bases not matched to a gene: 11. This CDR3 contains 17 residues. Germline V CDR1 and CDR2: LGHDT, YNNKEL (reference sequence). CDR3: CASSQILTGTKSYEQYF. DNA of the CDR3: TGTGCCAGCAGCCAAATACTTACCGGGACTAAATCCTACGAGCAGTACTTC.

The chain is built from TRBV19 and TRBJ1-2, with TRBD1 identical over 9 bases. The V gene's germline CDR1 is LNHDA and CDR2 SQIVND (reference sequence). The CDR3 loop spans 16 amino acids. V was clipped by 3 bases and J by 2 bases; unmatched bases: 7. CDR3 in amino acids: CASSIGDRVSNYGYTF. The CDR3, as DNA: TGTGCCAGTAGTATCGGGGACAGGGTATCCAACTATGGCTACACCTTC.

The chain carries TRBV5-8 and TRBJ2-3; D unresolved. The germline gives CDR1 SGHTS, CDR2 YDEGEE. The germline V and J ends were trimmed by 1 base and 7 bases, with 4 bases remaining between them. The CDR3 has 11 amino acids. CDR3 in amino acids: CASSLSNTQYF. CDR3 coding DNA: TGTGCCAGCAGCTTGTCAAATACGCAGTATTTT.

The V gene is TRBV7-9, the J gene TRBJ2-2, with 12 bases matching TRBD1. There are 16 residues in the CDR3. Trimming at V came to 5 bases and at J to 5 bases, leaving 6 bases not matched to a gene. Germline CDR1 and CDR2: SEHNR and FQNEAQ (reference sequence). CDR3 amino acids: CASSHRDRGRTGELFF. The CDR3, as DNA: TGTGCCAGCAGCCACCGGGACAGGGGGCGAACCGGGGAGCTGTTTTTT.

The chain couples TRBV19 to TRBJ1-2, with 7 bases that match TRBD1. This CDR3 region has 14 residues. The V and J ends lost 7 bases and 2 bases, in that order; junction bases with no gene match: 7. The germline V gene has CDR1 LNHDA and CDR2 SQIVND (reference sequence). CDR3 in DNA: TGTGCCAGTACAATACCGGGACAGAACTATGGCTACACCTTC. This gives the protein CASTIPGQNYGYTF.